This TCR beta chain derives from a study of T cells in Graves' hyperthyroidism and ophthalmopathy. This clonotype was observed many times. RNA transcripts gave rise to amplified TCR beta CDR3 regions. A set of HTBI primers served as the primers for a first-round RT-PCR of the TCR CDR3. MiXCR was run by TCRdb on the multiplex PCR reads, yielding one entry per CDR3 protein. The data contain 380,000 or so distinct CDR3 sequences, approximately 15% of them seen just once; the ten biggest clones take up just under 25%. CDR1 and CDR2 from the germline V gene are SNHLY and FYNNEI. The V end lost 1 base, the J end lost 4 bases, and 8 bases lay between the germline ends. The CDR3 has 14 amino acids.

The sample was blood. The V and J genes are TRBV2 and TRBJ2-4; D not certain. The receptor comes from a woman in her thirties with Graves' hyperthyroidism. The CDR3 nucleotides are TGTGCCAGCAGTGAAGGCCAGTTGAAAAACATTCAGTACTTC. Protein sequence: CASSEGQLKNIQYF.